This T cell receptor (beta chain) was sequenced during a study of graft-versus-host responses after intestinal transplantation. Study-wide findings and caveats: Clonal ratios of graft-versus-host to host-versus-graft in allografts were high for patients exhibiting graft-donor T cell macrochimerism. With peak circulating GvH clone levels came an association with early post-transplant HvG declines. Recipient bone marrow held GvH clones, some seen earlier in ileum or blood.

V dropped 5 bases and J dropped 3; count of bases not matched to a gene: 13. Germline V lookup: CDR1 SGHVS, CDR2 FQNEAQ. The CDR3 sequence is 17 residues long. Of note for this clone: The antigen is undetermined.

Data came from immunoSEQ multiplex PCR; TCRdb stores just in-frame clones and leaves some out. The sample records some 140,000 clones, 90% to 95% being singletons. The sample here was unstimulated CD4+ T cells sorted from spleen or lymph node cells, taken before intestinal transplant. The receptor was isolated from a human donor who received an intestinal transplant. The genes are TRBV7-8 and TRBJ2-5; 9 bases align to TRBD2. CDR3 amino acids: CASSQSGAGGQEETQYF. The CDR3 coding sequence is TGTGCCAGCAGCCAATCGGGGGCGGGGGGGCAGGAAGAGACCCAGTACTTC.